Here is one T cell receptor (beta chain) with its context. The sample is drawn from a study of shared clonotypes between healthy human individuals. At the level of the study: Sampling drew on donors who were a couple of women and three men aged 18 to 49.

Every subset had its genomic DNA shared out evenly among several immunoSEQ plates. Sequencing was performed with immunoSEQ multiplex PCR; in TCRdb, only in-frame clones are kept and a portion is missing. The sample lists about 530,000 clones, around 79% occurring once. Sequenced: PBMCs. This clonotype was obtained from a woman between 40 and 55 years old in good health. Some clones in this sample may be carry-over from other donors' samples.

DNA of the CDR3: TGTGCCAGCAGCCGAGGGGGACCCAGGGGCTCCACAGATACGCAGTATTTT. It encodes CASSRGGPRGSTDTQYF. The rearrangement links TRBV4-2 to TRBJ2-3; tentatively, D is TRBD1 (6 bases). CDR1 is LGHNA and CDR2 is YNFKEQ in the germline V gene. Trimming cost V 4 bases and J 2 bases, with 19 bases left between them. This CDR3 is built from 17 residues.